These 19 T cell receptor beta chains originate from one sample sequenced in a study of blood T cell repertoires in COVID-19. Produced via immunoSEQ multiplex PCR; TCRdb's table is partial and in-frame only. The repertoire holds about 58,000 clones, with about nine tenths as singletons. Source material: peripheral blood. These receptors all come from a woman between 65 and 79 years old with active COVID-19.

This clone was counted a single time. V usage is TRBV7-3 and J usage is TRBJ2-7; 8 bases line up with TRBD1. The CDR3 is 14 residues long. CDR1 is SGHTA, CDR2 FQGTGA, per germline. J was trimmed by 4 bases and V by 5 bases; bases with no gene match: 7. The CDR3 DNA follows: TGTGCCAGCAGCCCAGGACAGGGTGGTTACGAGCAGTACTTC. Amino acids: CASSPGQGGYEQYF.

The rearrangement uses TRBV30 and TRBJ2-7; D call uncertain. Germline values: CDR1 GTSNPN, CDR2 SVGIG (reference sequence). V shed 0 bases and J shed 2 bases, with 14 bases lying between them. The CDR3 is 15 residues long. Here the CDR3 DNA reads TGTGCCTGGAGTGTAAAGCACGTACCACCCTACGAGCAGTACTTC. It encodes CAWSVKHVPPYEQYF.

Notes on this clone: A junction boundary mismatches the germline segment, possibly from a read error. The J gene is TRBJ2-4, the V gene TRBV28; TRBD2 matches at 10 bases. This CDR3 comprises 13 residues. Germline V lookup: CDR1 MDHEN, CDR2 SYDVKM. CDR3 sequence reads: CASSTPPGLALIF. The CDR3 DNA reads as TGTGCCAGCAGTACTCCACCGGGACTAGCGCTGATCTTC.

The DNA of the CDR3 is TGTGCCAGCAGCGGGACATCGAACACTGAAGCTTTCTTT. This sequence encodes CASSGTSNTEAFF. V usage is TRBV25-1 and J usage is TRBJ1-1; D might be TRBD1 (6 bases). The CDR3 runs 13 residues. Per germline, CDR1 MGHDK and CDR2 SYGVNS. V lost 6 bases, J lost 1 base, and 9 bases lay in between.

J is TRBJ2-3 and V is TRBV6-5; 8 bases line up with TRBD1. Germline trimming cut 10 bases from V and 2 bases from J; bases unmatched to any gene: 8. This CDR3 comprises 14 residues. CDR1 and CDR2 (germline): MNHEY, SVGAGI. The chain's CDR3 is CATDRGLFTDTQYF. CDR3 in DNA: TGTGCCACCGACAGGGGCCTTTTCACAGATACGCAGTATTTT.

This chain links TRBV12-1 with TRBJ1-1; the table's D call of TRBD1 was not tested on the DNA. TRBV12-1 is a known pseudogene. The CDR3 runs 12 residues. The chain's CDR3 is CASATRGYEAFF. CDR3 coding DNA: TGTGCCAGCGCAACCAGGGGGTATGAAGCTTTCTTT.

The chain links TRBV2 to TRBJ2-7; D unresolved. V was cut by 6 bases and J by 3 bases, with 6 bases left in between. Germline-derived CDR1 and CDR2 are SNHLY and FYNNEI. CDR3 length: 11 amino acids. CDR3 loop: CASRHNYEQYF. The DNA of the CDR3 is TGTGCCAGCAGACACAACTACGAGCAGTACTTC.

The CDR3 DNA reads TGTGCCAGCAAGCGGGACCTCTCCTACGAGCAGTACTTC. Translating gives CASKRDLSYEQYF. V and J are TRBV2 and TRBJ2-7; TRBD2 agrees at 7 bases. The CDR3 totals 13 residues. Germline V gene sequence: CDR1 SNHLY, CDR2 FYNNEI. The J segment lost 0 bases and the V segment lost 7 bases, leaving 3 bases of the junction unmatched.

The V gene is TRBV10-3, the J gene TRBJ1-6; possible D gene TRBD1, 6 bases. V lost 6 bases and J 7 bases, leaving 13 bases between the germline ends. This CDR3 region has 14 residues. CDR1 is ENHRY, CDR2 SYGVKD, per germline. CDR3 sequence: CAIRKPGENSPLHF. The CDR3 DNA follows: TGTGCCATCAGGAAACCAGGGGAGAATTCACCCCTCCACTTT.

This chain links TRBV5-1 with TRBJ2-5; 14 nucleotides align to TRBD2. Trimming cost V 0 bases and J 5 bases; bases outside gene matches: 6. CDR1 SGHRS and CDR2 YFSETQ come from the germline V gene. This CDR3 has 17 residues. The CDR3 DNA reads TGCGCCAGCAGCTTGGGGGGACTAGCGGGAGTGGATGAGACCCAGTACTTC. It codes for CASSLGGLAGVDETQYF. Supplemented by reference TRBV5-1 and TRBJ2-5, the full variable domain reads KAGVTQTPRYLIKTRGQQVTLSCSPISGHRSVSWYQQTPGQGLQFLFEYFSETQRNKGNFPGRFSGRQFSNSRSEMNVSTLELGDSALYLCASSLGGLAGVDETQYFGPGTRLLVL.

The chain employs TRBV19 and TRBJ1-1; D not certain. Germline CDR1 reads LNHDA; CDR2 reads SQIVND (reference sequence). Deletions cut 3 bases from V and 1 base from J, with 15 bases between. This CDR3 spans 16 amino acids. The CDR3 DNA reads TGTGCCAGTAGTATGGGCAGGCTTCAGCCGAACACTGAAGCTTTCTTT. It codes for CASSMGRLQPNTEAFF.

The genes are TRBV6-2 or TRBV6-3 and TRBJ1-4, with 9 bases lining up with TRBD1. After removal of 1 base from V and 7 bases from J, the junction contained 4 bases not matched to a gene. CDR1 MNHEY and CDR2 SVGEGT come from the germline V gene. This CDR3 comprises 15 residues. The CDR3 sequence is CASSYYRGRLEKLFF. In nucleotides, the CDR3 is TGTGCCAGCAGTTACTACAGGGGGCGTCTTGAAAAACTGTTTTTT.

The chain combines TRBV5-1 with TRBJ2-2, with 7 bases that match TRBD1. The CDR3 length is 14 residues. Per germline, CDR1 SGHRS and CDR2 YFSETQ. V shed 3 bases and J 11 bases; nucleotides not matched to a gene: 10. The CDR3 region is CASSSTTGYGELFF. The DNA for the CDR3 is TGCGCCAGCAGCTCGACGACAGGGTACGGAGAGCTGTTTTTT.

The sample holds one count of this clone. CDR3 in DNA: TGTGCCAGCAGTTTAGGCGGGTTAGGAGAGTATGGCTACACCTTC. As protein: CASSLGGLGEYGYTF. The V call is TRBV28, the J call TRBJ1-2; D uncertain. The germline V gene has CDR1 MDHEN and CDR2 SYDVKM. The CDR3 runs 15 residues. V lost 2 bases and J 5 bases, leaving 15 bases between the germline ends.

V is TRBV6-2 or TRBV6-3 and J is TRBJ2-4; 9 nucleotides match TRBD1. Per germline, CDR1 MNHEY and CDR2 SVGEGT. The CDR3 runs 16 residues. V was clipped by 5 bases and J by 5 bases; unmatched bases: 10. The CDR3 nucleotides read TGTGCCAGCAGTAACTACGGACAGGGGAGGGAAAACATTCAGTACTTC. Translation gives CASSNYGQGRENIQYF.

This clone was counted a single time. The rearrangement uses TRBV9 and TRBJ2-1; 8 bases map to TRBD2. Germline V lookup: CDR1 SGDLS, CDR2 YYNGEE. CDR3 length: 15 amino acids. Unmatched junction bases numbered 7, after V lost 0 bases and J lost 8 bases. The CDR3 loop reads CASSVEAGRVHEQFF. CDR3 nucleotide sequence: TGTGCCAGCAGCGTAGAGGCCGGGAGGGTTCATGAGCAGTTCTTC.

In nucleotides, the CDR3 is TGTGCCAGTAGTATCTTCCCCTACCAAGAGACCCAGTACTTC. It encodes CASSIFPYQETQYF. The chain recombines TRBV19 with TRBJ2-5; D is uncertain. This CDR3 contains 14 residues. The germline V and J ends were trimmed by 3 bases and 0 bases, with 8 bases remaining between them. The germline V gene encodes CDR1 LNHDA and CDR2 SQIVND (reference sequence).

The rearrangement links TRBV2 to TRBJ1-2; D is unresolved. Trimming removed 3 bases from V and 7 bases from J, with 12 bases in between. The CDR3 runs to 13 residues. Per germline, CDR1 SNHLY and CDR2 FYNNEI. CDR3 bases: TGTGCCAGCAGTGACGTCAGCGATAGTGGCTACACCTTC. Translated: CASSDVSDSGYTF.

The chain carries TRBV14 and TRBJ1-4; D gene ambiguous. The CDR3 is 13 amino acids. Germline loops: CDR1 SGHDN, CDR2 FVKESK. V was pared by 2 bases and J by 5 bases, with 6 bases between. CDR3 sequence: CASSQSINEKLFF. The CDR3 coding sequence is TGTGCCAGCAGCCAAAGCATAAATGAAAAACTGTTTTTT. Together with reference TRBV14 and TRBJ1-4, the CDR3 gives the full variable domain: EAGVTQFPSHSVIEKGQTVTLRCDPISGHDNLYWYRRVMGKEIKFLLHFVKESKQDESGMPNNRFLAERTGGTYSTLKVQPAELEDSGVYFCASSQSINEKLFFGSGTQLSVL.